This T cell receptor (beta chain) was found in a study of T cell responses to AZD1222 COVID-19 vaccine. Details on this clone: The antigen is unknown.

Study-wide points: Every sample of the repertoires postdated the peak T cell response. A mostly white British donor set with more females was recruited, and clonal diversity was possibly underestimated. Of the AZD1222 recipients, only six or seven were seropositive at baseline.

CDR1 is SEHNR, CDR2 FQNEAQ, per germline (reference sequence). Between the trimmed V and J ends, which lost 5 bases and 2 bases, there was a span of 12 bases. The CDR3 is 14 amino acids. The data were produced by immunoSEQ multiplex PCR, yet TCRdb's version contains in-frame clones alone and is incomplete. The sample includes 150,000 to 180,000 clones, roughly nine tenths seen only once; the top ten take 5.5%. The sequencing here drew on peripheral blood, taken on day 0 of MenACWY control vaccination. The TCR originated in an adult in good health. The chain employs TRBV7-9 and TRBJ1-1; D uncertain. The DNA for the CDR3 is TGTGCCAGCAGCCCAGGCAGCCCCAACACTGAAGCTTTCTTT. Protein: CASSPGSPNTEAFF.